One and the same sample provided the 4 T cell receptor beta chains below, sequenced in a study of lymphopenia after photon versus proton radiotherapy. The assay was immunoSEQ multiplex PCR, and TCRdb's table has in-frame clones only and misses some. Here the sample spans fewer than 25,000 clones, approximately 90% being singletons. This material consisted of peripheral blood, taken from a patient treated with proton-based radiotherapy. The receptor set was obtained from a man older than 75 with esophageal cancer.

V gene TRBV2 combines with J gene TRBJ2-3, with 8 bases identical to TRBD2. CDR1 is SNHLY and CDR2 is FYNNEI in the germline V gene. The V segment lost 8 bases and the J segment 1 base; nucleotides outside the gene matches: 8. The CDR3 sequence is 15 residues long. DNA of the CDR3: TGTGCCAGCGGGAAGGCGGGGGGAGGCACAGATACGCAGTATTTT. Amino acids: CASGKAGGGTDTQYF.

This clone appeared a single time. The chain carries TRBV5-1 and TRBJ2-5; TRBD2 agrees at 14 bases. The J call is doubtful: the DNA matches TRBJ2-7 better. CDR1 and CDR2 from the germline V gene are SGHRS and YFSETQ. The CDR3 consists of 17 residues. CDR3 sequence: CASSLNGLAGGIDEQYF. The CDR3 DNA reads TGCGCCAGCAGCTTGAACGGACTAGCGGGAGGAATTGACGAGCAGTACTTC.

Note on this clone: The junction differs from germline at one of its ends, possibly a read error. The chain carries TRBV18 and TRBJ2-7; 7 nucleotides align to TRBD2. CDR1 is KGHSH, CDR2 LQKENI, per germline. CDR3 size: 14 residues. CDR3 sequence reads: CASSRGGLTYGQYF. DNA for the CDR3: TGTGCCAGCTCACGCGGGGGACTAACCTACGGGCAGTACTTC.

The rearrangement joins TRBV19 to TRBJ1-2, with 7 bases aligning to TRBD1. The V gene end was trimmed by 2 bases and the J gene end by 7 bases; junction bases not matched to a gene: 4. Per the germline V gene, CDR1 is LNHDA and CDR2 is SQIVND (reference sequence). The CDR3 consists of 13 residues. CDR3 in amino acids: CASSIWDRSGYTF. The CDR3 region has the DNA TGTGCCAGTAGTATATGGGACAGAAGTGGCTACACCTTC.